Listed below are T cell receptor beta chains from one sample, sequenced in a study of blood T cells in healthy people across ages. TCRdb re-called the 5' RACE reads through MiXCR, storing one row per CDR3 protein. The sample lists around 1.5 million distinct CDR3 sequences; 59% were seen once. Sequencing was performed on blood. These receptors were taken from a young man in good health. Both conserved end residues are part of each CDR3. Fields, in order: CDR3 protein, CDR3 DNA, CDR3 length, D gene, clone size, J gene, V gene. The D gene is left open where the match is weak. Some rows have no size entry. The others give once, few or many, or a class for an expanded clone.

CDR3: CASSQEVSDYNEQFF
DNA: TGCGCCAGCAGCCAAGAAGTTAGCGATTACAATGAGCAGTTCTTC
length: 15
D: -
size: -
J: TRBJ2-1
V: TRBV4-1

CDR3: CSARIKGDEQFF
DNA: TGCAGTGCTAGGATCAAGGGGGATGAGCAGTTCTTC
length: 12
D: -
size: -
J: TRBJ2-1
V: TRBV20-1

CDR3: CASSRFTEAFF
DNA: TGTGCCAGCAGTCGATTCACTGAAGCTTTCTTT
length: 11
D: -
size: few
J: TRBJ1-1
V: TRBV5-6

CDR3: CASSQDQRGSYNEQFF
DNA: TGTGCCAGCAGTCAAGATCAACGGGGGTCCTACAATGAGCAGTTCTTC
length: 16
D: -
size: -
J: TRBJ2-1
V: TRBV4-2

CDR3: CSVQNTGELFF
DNA: TGCAGCGTCCAAAACACCGGGGAGCTGTTTTTT
length: 11
D: -
size: few
J: TRBJ2-2
V: TRBV29-1

CDR3: CASSEGPSPREQYF
DNA: TGTGCCAGCAGTGAAGGGCCTTCTCCTAGGGAGCAGTACTTC
length: 14
D: -
size: few
J: TRBJ2-7
V: TRBV25-1

CDR3: CASSFDRTGPQYF
DNA: TGTGCCAGCAGTTTTGATCGGACAGGTCCTCAGTACTTC
length: 13
D: TRBD1
size: few
J: TRBJ2-4
V: TRBV27

CDR3: CASSPRAVDSTEAFF
DNA: TGTGCCAGCTCACCCAGGGCGGTTGATAGCACTGAAGCTTTCTTT
length: 15
D: -
size: -
J: TRBJ1-1
V: TRBV18

CDR3: CASSYSTRDPEGNSPLHF
DNA: TGTGCCAGCAGTTACTCAACCCGGGACCCCGAGGGGAATTCACCCCTCCACTTT
length: 18
D: -
size: -
J: TRBJ1-6
V: TRBV6-5

CDR3: CASSRRTGERELFF
DNA: TGTGCCAGCTCCCGGAGGACAGGGGAGCGGGAGCTGTTTTTT
length: 14
D: TRBD1
size: -
J: TRBJ2-2
V: TRBV7-9

CDR3: CASSLPTSGGAQSSYNEQFF
DNA: TGTGCCAGCAGTTTACCGACTAGCGGGGGTGCCCAGAGCTCCTACAATGAGCAGTTCTTC
length: 20
D: TRBD2
size: -
J: TRBJ2-1
V: TRBV27

CDR3: CSVEGQGDTGELFF
DNA: TGCAGCGTTGAAGGACAGGGCGACACCGGGGAGCTGTTTTTT
length: 14
D: TRBD1
size: -
J: TRBJ2-2
V: TRBV29-1

CDR3: CASSQEIAGGLGEQFF
DNA: TGCGCCAGCAGCCAAGAAATAGCGGGGGGCCTGGGAGAGCAGTTCTTC
length: 16
D: TRBD2
size: few
J: TRBJ2-1
V: TRBV4-3

CDR3: CASRESSGLGATDTQYF
DNA: TGTGCCAGCAGGGAATCTAGCGGGCTGGGGGCAACAGATACGCAGTATTTT
length: 17
D: TRBD2
size: -
J: TRBJ2-3
V: TRBV7-2

CDR3: CSVAGTGGYNEQFF
DNA: TGCAGCGTCGCGGGGACAGGGGGCTACAATGAGCAGTTCTTC
length: 14
D: TRBD1
size: few
J: TRBJ2-1
V: TRBV29-1

CDR3: CASSDYIEGEKLFF
DNA: TGTGCCAGCAGTGACTATATCGAGGGGGAAAAACTGTTTTTT
length: 14
D: -
size: few
J: TRBJ1-4
V: TRBV6-5

CDR3: CASSVNRGETQYF
DNA: TGTGCCAGCAGCGTGAACAGGGGAGAGACCCAGTACTTC
length: 13
D: TRBD1
size: -
J: TRBJ2-5
V: TRBV7-2

CDR3: CASSLESDTGELFF
DNA: TGTGCCAGCAGCTTAGAATCGGACACCGGGGAGCTGTTTTTT
length: 14
D: -
size: -
J: TRBJ2-2
V: TRBV7-9

CDR3: CASSYSTGGVNYGYTF
DNA: TGTGCCAGCAGTTACTCCACAGGGGGGGTTAACTATGGCTACACCTTC
length: 16
D: TRBD1
size: -
J: TRBJ1-2
V: TRBV6-5

CDR3: CSACDWASGGASNEQYF
DNA: TGCAGTGCTTGTGACTGGGCTAGCGGGGGGGCCAGTAATGAGCAGTACTTC
length: 17
D: TRBD2
size: -
J: TRBJ2-7
V: TRBV20-1

CDR3: CSAEGRFLSGGSYEQYF
DNA: TGCAGTGCCGAAGGTAGGTTTCTCTCCGGTGGATCCTACGAGCAGTACTTC
length: 17
D: -
size: -
J: TRBJ2-7
V: TRBV20-1

CDR3: CSAKTFYVDTQYF
DNA: TGCAGTGCCAAGACCTTTTATGTCGATACGCAGTATTTT
length: 13
D: -
size: -
J: TRBJ2-3
V: TRBV20-1

CDR3: CASRIDNPYEQYF
DNA: TGTGCCAGCAGGATAGACAACCCCTACGAGCAGTACTTC
length: 13
D: -
size: -
J: TRBJ2-7
V: TRBV12-3/TRBV12-4

CDR3: CSVTEEKETQYF
DNA: TGCAGCGTCACAGAGGAAAAAGAGACGCAGTATTTT
length: 12
D: -
size: -
J: TRBJ2-3
V: TRBV29-1

CDR3: CASSYAGGLDEQFF
DNA: TGTGCCAGCAGCTACGCAGGGGGTCTAGATGAGCAGTTCTTC
length: 14
D: TRBD1
size: once
J: TRBJ2-1
V: TRBV7-9

CDR3: CASSPGTGRNEQYF
DNA: TGTGCCAGCAGTCCCGGGACAGGGAGGAACGAGCAGTACTTC
length: 14
D: TRBD1
size: -
J: TRBJ2-7
V: TRBV3-1

CDR3: CASSYSQYGYTF
DNA: TGTGCCAGCAGTTACTCCCAATATGGCTACACCTTC
length: 12
D: -
size: few
J: TRBJ1-2
V: TRBV6-2/TRBV6-3

CDR3: CASSHGPDRVGDGYTF
DNA: TGTGCCAGCAGCCACGGACCCGACAGGGTAGGGGATGGCTACACCTTC
length: 16
D: TRBD1
size: -
J: TRBJ1-2
V: TRBV6-2/TRBV6-3

CDR3: CASSPDTGPANYGYTF
DNA: TGTGCCAGCAGCCCGGATACAGGACCAGCTAACTATGGCTACACCTTC
length: 16
D: -
size: -
J: TRBJ1-2
V: TRBV4-2

CDR3: CASSPVGQGLGSDEQYF
DNA: TGTGCCAGCAGCCCAGTTGGGCAGGGTTTAGGCTCCGACGAGCAGTACTTC
length: 17
D: -
size: -
J: TRBJ2-7
V: TRBV13

CDR3: CASSLLAGDSGANVLTF
DNA: TGTGCCAGCAGCTTGTTGGCGGGGGACTCTGGGGCCAACGTCCTGACTTTC
length: 17
D: TRBD2
size: -
J: TRBJ2-6
V: TRBV5-5

CDR3: CASSSQAGNSPLHF
DNA: TGTGCCAGCAGCTCCCAGGCTGGGAATTCACCCCTCCACTTT
length: 14
D: -
size: few
J: TRBJ1-6
V: TRBV9

CDR3: CSATRVRDQETQYF
DNA: TGCAGTGCTACCAGGGTGAGGGACCAAGAGACCCAGTACTTC
length: 14
D: -
size: once
J: TRBJ2-5
V: TRBV20-1

CDR3: CASRDKNEKLFF
DNA: TGTGCCAGTCGGGACAAAAATGAAAAACTGTTTTTT
length: 12
D: -
size: -
J: TRBJ1-4
V: TRBV7-9

CDR3: CGGGATNEKLFF
DNA: TGCGGCGGGGGAGCAACTAATGAAAAACTGTTTTTT
length: 12
D: -
size: -
J: TRBJ1-4
V: TRBV29-1

CDR3: CASSYSTLGEGREQYF
DNA: TGTGCCAGCAGTTACTCGACGTTGGGGGAGGGCCGGGAGCAGTACTTC
length: 16
D: TRBD2
size: -
J: TRBJ2-7
V: TRBV6-5

CDR3: CASSLESVNYEQYF
DNA: TGTGCCAGCAGCTTAGAGTCAGTGAACTACGAGCAGTACTTC
length: 14
D: -
size: few
J: TRBJ2-7
V: TRBV7-9

CDR3: CASSEWVDTQYF
DNA: TGTGCCAGCAGTGAATGGGTGGATACGCAGTATTTT
length: 12
D: -
size: -
J: TRBJ2-3
V: TRBV6-1

CDR3: CASSDGAGYTF
DNA: TGCGCCAGCAGTGATGGGGCTGGCTACACCTTC
length: 11
D: -
size: -
J: TRBJ1-2
V: TRBV10-1

CDR3: CASSPGLAEAEQFF
DNA: TGTGCCAGCAGCCCGGGACTGGCAGAGGCTGAGCAGTTCTTC
length: 14
D: -
size: few
J: TRBJ2-1
V: TRBV11-2

CDR3: CASSQEVSIGGTGELFF
DNA: TGCGCCAGCAGCCAAGAAGTATCGATCGGGGGCACCGGGGAGCTGTTTTTT
length: 17
D: -
size: few
J: TRBJ2-2
V: TRBV4-3

CDR3: CASSYSYGSGEQYF
DNA: TGTGCCAGCAGTTACTCGTACGGGAGTGGCGAGCAGTACTTC
length: 14
D: -
size: few
J: TRBJ2-7
V: TRBV6-5

CDR3: CASSLEPSGRRGETQYF
DNA: TGTGCCAGCAGTCTTGAGCCTAGCGGGAGGAGGGGAGAGACCCAGTACTTC
length: 17
D: TRBD2
size: -
J: TRBJ2-5
V: TRBV27

CDR3: CASSDTSTEQETQYF
DNA: TGTGCCAGCAGCGATACCTCGACAGAGCAAGAGACCCAGTACTTC
length: 15
D: -
size: many
J: TRBJ2-5
V: TRBV6-6

CDR3: CASSLTGYNIQYF
DNA: TGTGCCAGCAGCCTTACAGGGTACAACATTCAGTACTTC
length: 13
D: -
size: -
J: TRBJ2-4
V: TRBV6-2/TRBV6-3

CDR3: CSASTGGWPEAFF
DNA: TGCAGTGCCTCGACAGGGGGGTGGCCTGAAGCTTTCTTT
length: 13
D: TRBD1
size: -
J: TRBJ1-1
V: TRBV20-1

CDR3: CSARVDYRLESDTQYF
DNA: TGCAGTGCTAGGGTTGACTACCGCCTAGAGTCAGATACGCAGTATTTT
length: 16
D: -
size: -
J: TRBJ2-3
V: TRBV20-1

CDR3: CASRQQGAGGELFF
DNA: TGTGCCAGCAGACAACAGGGGGCGGGCGGGGAGCTGTTTTTT
length: 14
D: TRBD1
size: -
J: TRBJ2-2
V: TRBV27

CDR3: CSANPPERQETQYF
DNA: TGCAGCGCCAACCCTCCAGAGCGACAAGAGACCCAGTACTTC
length: 14
D: -
size: few
J: TRBJ2-5
V: TRBV29-1

CDR3: CSAKTRTLKAFF
DNA: TGCAGTGCCAAGACCAGGACCCTTAAAGCTTTCTTT
length: 12
D: -
size: few
J: TRBJ1-1
V: TRBV20-1

CDR3: CSAPPTGWSTTGYTF
DNA: TGCAGTGCCCCTCCTACAGGGTGGAGTACCACCGGCTACACCTTC
length: 15
D: -
size: few
J: TRBJ1-2
V: TRBV20-1

CDR3: CASSLASTGEQETQFF
DNA: TGTGCCAGCAGTCTAGCTTCGACAGGGGAGCAAGAGACCCAGTTCTTC
length: 16
D: TRBD1
size: -
J: TRBJ2-1
V: TRBV6-2/TRBV6-3

CDR3: CSVGPQGGEKLFF
DNA: TGCAGCGTGGGTCCCCAGGGGGGTGAAAAACTGTTTTTT
length: 13
D: TRBD1
size: -
J: TRBJ1-4
V: TRBV29-1